The 25 T cell receptor beta chains given below trace back to one sample, sequenced in a study of T cell repertoires in cytomegalovirus infection (dated by TCRdb to about 2019). Sequencing instrument: Illumina HiSeq 1500. TCRdb reworked the public reads: Q25 trimming with fastp, MiXCR clone assembly, productive beta chains retained. Entries are consolidated by CDR3 protein sequence, retaining the most common genes and DNA. The sample table contains 200,000 to 250,000 distinct CDR3 sequences; only one count was recorded for 22% of them. The ten largest clones add up to roughly 18% of the sample. The material sequenced was CD8+ T cells from PBMCs. The origin of the receptors is a human donor in good health (CMV status not recorded). Some clones in this sample may be carry-over from other donors' samples.

This chain connects TRBV7-2 to TRBJ2-1; D is uncertain. Per germline, CDR1 SGHTA and CDR2 FQGNSA. The germline V and J ends were trimmed by 3 bases and 1 base, with 10 bases remaining between them. This CDR3 region has 15 residues. This CDR3 is CASSFGWGSYNEQFF. In DNA form, the CDR3 reads TGTGCCAGCAGCTTCGGGTGGGGATCCTACAATGAGCAGTTCTTC. Variable domain in full (rest from reference TRBV7-2 and TRBJ2-1): GAGVSQSPSNKVTEKGKDVELRCDPISGHTALYWYRQSLGQGLEFLIYFQGNSAPDKSGLPSDRFSAERTGGSVSTLTIQRTQQEDSAVYLCASSFGWGSYNEQFFGPGTRLTVL.

The chain employs TRBV7-3 and TRBJ2-2; D remains ambiguous. Germline lookup yields CDR1 SGHTA and CDR2 FQGTGA. The CDR3 is 15 residues long. The V end lost 4 bases, the J end lost 1 base, and 10 bases lay between the germline ends. CDR3 sequence: CASSSAPENTGELFF. CDR3 DNA: TGTGCCAGCAGCTCCGCCCCGGAGAACACCGGGGAGCTGTTTTTT.

This clonotype was counted between two and nine times. The chain links TRBV5-1 to TRBJ2-5, with D possibly being TRBD1 or TRBD2 (5 bases each). Trimming left V 4 bases short and J 5 bases short, with 15 bases between. Germline V gene lookup returns CDR1 SGHRS and CDR2 YFSETQ. This CDR3 is built from 14 residues. CDR3 in amino acids: CASSILGPSETQYF. The CDR3 DNA is TGCGCCAGCAGCATATTGGGACCTTCGGAGACCCAGTACTTC.

This clonotype was observed many times. J is TRBJ2-1 and V is TRBV7-2; no clear D. The CDR3 length is 15 residues. Germline CDR1 SGHTA, CDR2 FQGNSA. With 5 bases removed from V and 3 bases from J, the gap between germline ends came to 14 bases. CDR3 loop: CASSPVGSLYNEQFF. In nucleotides, the CDR3 is TGTGCCAGCAGCCCAGTCGGGTCGCTCTACAATGAGCAGTTCTTC.

By share, this clonotype counts as medium-sized. The V and J genes are TRBV7-6 and TRBJ1-1; TRBD1 might be the D (5 bases). CDR3 length: 13 residues. Germline lookup yields CDR1 SGHVS and CDR2 FNYEAQ. V was trimmed by 6 bases and J by 6 bases, leaving 14 bases between them. CDR3 in DNA: TGTGCCAGCAGTCATATGGGGGGGTCTGAAGCTTTCTTT. Translated: CASSHMGGSEAFF.

The sample holds many counts of this clonotype. The V and J genes are TRBV12-3 or TRBV12-4 and TRBJ2-3, with D uncertain. The CDR3 has 10 residues. V lost 5 bases and J 7 bases, leaving 4 bases between the germline ends. The CDR3 spells CASSGYTQYF. DNA of the CDR3: TGTGCCAGCAGTGGTTATACGCAGTATTTT.

This clonotype was picked up a small number of times. The genes are TRBV4-2 and TRBJ2-1, with D possibly TRBD2 on 5 matching bases. Deletions cut 3 bases from V and 10 bases from J, with 16 bases between. Germline loops: CDR1 LGHNA, CDR2 YNFKEQ. The CDR3 totals 14 residues. As DNA, the CDR3 is TGTGCCAGCAGCCAGGTCCTAAATAGGGAGGAGCAGTTCTTC. Translated, it gives CASSQVLNREEQFF.

The chain joins TRBV12-3 or TRBV12-4 to TRBJ2-1, with TRBD2 matching 8 bases. With V trimmed by 7 bases and J by 6 bases, 8 bases remained unmatched. The CDR3 loop spans 14 amino acids. CDR3 residues: CASTDSGAVNEQFF. The CDR3 coding sequence is TGTGCCAGCACTGATAGCGGGGCCGTCAATGAGCAGTTCTTC.

The chain joins TRBV29-1 to TRBJ2-7; 8 positions match TRBD1. CDR3 length: 12 residues. V lost 4 bases, J lost 2 bases, and 1 base stayed unmatched. The germline CDR1 and CDR2 sequences are SQVTM and ANQGSEA. The CDR3 DNA reads as TGCAGCGTTGGGACAGGGCCCTACGAGCAGTACTTC. Protein product: CSVGTGPYEQYF.

V usage is TRBV7-9 and J usage is TRBJ2-1, with TRBD1 matching 9 bases. V shed 5 bases, J shed 4 bases, and the junction held 6 bases outside the gene matches. Germline V gene lookup returns CDR1 SEHNR and CDR2 FQNEAQ (reference sequence). The length of the CDR3 is 15 residues. CDR3 region: CASSQGQGIYNEQFF. CDR3 in DNA: TGTGCCAGCAGCCAGGGACAGGGTATATACAATGAGCAGTTCTTC.

The chain is built from TRBV12-3 or TRBV12-4 and TRBJ1-4; 9 bases map to TRBD1. This CDR3 has 15 amino acids. With 6 bases clipped from V and 8 bases from J, the junction kept 10 bases outside the gene matches. The CDR3 spells CASSPGTGMGEKLFF. The CDR3 nucleotides are TGTGCCAGCAGCCCCGGGACAGGGATGGGCGAAAAACTGTTTTTT.

J is TRBJ1-5 and V is TRBV12-3 or TRBV12-4, with D uncertain. The length of the CDR3 is 15 residues. The V gene lost 0 bases and the J gene lost 4 bases, with 10 bases spanning the gap. In DNA form, the CDR3 reads TGTGCCAGCAGTTTAGCGGTACAGAATAATCAGCCCCAGCATTTT. Translation: CASSLAVQNNQPQHF.

This clonotype came up a few times. The chain's CDR3 is CASSFGSGNQPQHF. CDR3 nucleotide sequence: TGTGCCAGCAGTTTCGGTAGCGGCAATCAGCCCCAGCATTTT. The chain uses TRBV12-3 or TRBV12-4 and TRBJ1-5; D is unresolved. This CDR3 region has 14 residues. The ends were cut back, 3 bases at V and 2 bases at J, with 8 bases in the middle.

The chain joins TRBV7-3 to TRBJ2-3, with D possibly matching TRBD1 (6 bases). Trimming shortened V by 3 bases and J by 5 bases, and 15 bases separated the two germline ends. The CDR3 runs to 15 residues. Germline assignment: CDR1 SGHTA and CDR2 FQGTGA. The DNA for the CDR3 is TGTGCCAGCAGCTTTCCCCGGGACACCCGAGATACGCAGTATTTT. This encodes CASSFPRDTRDTQYF.

This clonotype was seen more than once but under ten times. This chain links TRBV27 with TRBJ2-1; D not certain. The CDR3 is 12 residues long. V lost 2 bases, J lost 5 bases, and 4 bases lay in between. Germline assignment: CDR1 MNHEY and CDR2 SMNVEV (reference sequence). The CDR3 DNA reads TGTGCCAGCAGTTTACTCAACAATGAGCAGTTCTTC. Amino acids: CASSLLNNEQFF.

The chain is built from TRBV12-3 or TRBV12-4 and TRBJ2-1, with unresolved D. The CDR3 is made up of 14 amino acids. V was pared by 8 bases and J by 0 bases, with 11 bases between. DNA of the CDR3: TGTGCCAGCGGTCATGCTAGCTCCTACAATGAGCAGTTCTTC. Protein sequence: CASGHASSYNEQFF.

This clonotype has at least ten counts. V is TRBV7-9 and J is TRBJ2-1; weak D call: TRBD1 (5 bases). Germline CDR1 is SEHNR and CDR2 is FQNEAQ (reference sequence). The germline V and J ends were trimmed by 5 bases and 4 bases, with 15 bases remaining between them. CDR3 length: 15 residues. CDR3 DNA: TGTGCCAGCAGCCCCTTTGGGGCCGGGTACAATGAGCAGTTCTTC. It codes for CASSPFGAGYNEQFF.

J is TRBJ2-7 and V is TRBV14; 8 bases align to TRBD1. The CDR3 runs 15 residues. The V gene's germline CDR1 is SGHDN and CDR2 FVKESK. Trimming took 3 bases from V and 4 from J; bases not matched to a gene: 8. The CDR3 is CASSHGTGPGYEQYF. CDR3 sequence (DNA): TGTGCCAGCAGCCATGGGACAGGTCCGGGATACGAGCAGTACTTC.

Ten or more counts support this clonotype. This chain links TRBV7-2 with TRBJ1-1, with TRBD1 as a possible D gene (6 bases). The CDR3 is made up of 12 amino acids. Trimming left V 6 bases short and J 7 bases short, with 12 bases between. Germline CDR1 and CDR2: SGHTA and FQGNSA. CDR3 bases: TGTGCCAGCAGTACTACAGGGTATGAAGCTTTCTTT. This codes for CASSTTGYEAFF.

Here the CDR3 DNA reads TGTGCCAGCACGGGGACGTCGAACACCGGGGAGCTGTTTTTT. This sequence encodes CASTGTSNTGELFF. The chain couples TRBV6-2 or TRBV6-3 to TRBJ2-2, with D possibly being TRBD1 or TRBD2 (5 bases each). V was shortened by 7 bases and J by 0 bases, with 9 bases between the two germline ends. The CDR3 contains 14 residues. Germline V lookup: CDR1 MNHEY, CDR2 SVGEGT.

This clonotype was seen at least ten times. J is TRBJ2-3 and V is TRBV11-2; a weak D match, TRBD2 (7 bases). V dropped 0 bases and J dropped 2 bases, with 12 bases sitting between them. The CDR3 has 16 residues. Looked up from germline, CDR1 is SGHAT and CDR2 is FQNNGV. The chain's CDR3 is CASSLDPGGLTDTQYF. Here the CDR3 DNA reads TGTGCCAGCAGCTTAGATCCGGGGGGCCTCACAGATACGCAGTATTTT.

This chain's CDR3 is CAISDSKAVQETQYF. Here the CDR3 DNA reads TGTGCCATCAGTGATTCGAAGGCGGTCCAAGAGACCCAGTACTTC. This rearrangement joins TRBV10-3 to TRBJ2-5; no definite D call. Trimming left V 3 bases short and J 1 base short, with 12 bases between. This CDR3 contains 15 residues. The V gene's germline CDR1 is ENHRY and CDR2 SYGVKD.

The sample holds many counts of this clonotype. This chain uses TRBV28 with TRBJ2-7, with 8 bases identical to TRBD1. The germline CDR1 and CDR2 sequences are MDHEN and SYDVKM. The CDR3 is 12 amino acids. V shed 5 bases and J 4 bases; nucleotides not matched to a gene: 1. CDR3 nucleotides: TGTGCCAGCAGTACAGGGGGGTACGAGCAGTACTTC. Protein sequence: CASSTGGYEQYF.

This chain links TRBV28 with TRBJ2-3; D is unclear. CDR3 size: 15 residues. The ends were cut back, 3 bases at V and 4 bases at J, with 14 bases in the middle. Germline CDR1 and CDR2: MDHEN and SYDVKM. CDR3 sequence: CASSLWTGYSDTQYF. The CDR3 nucleotides are TGTGCCAGCAGTTTGTGGACGGGTTACTCAGATACGCAGTATTTT.

For the CDR3, the DNA is TGTGCCAGCAGTCCAGCAGACCGGACAGGGTCTGAAGCTTTCTTT. This encodes CASSPADRTGSEAFF. This rearrangement joins TRBV28 to TRBJ1-1; TRBD1 matches 8 bases. The CDR3 contains 15 residues. Germline CDR1 is MDHEN and CDR2 is SYDVKM. J gave up 6 bases and V 5 bases, and 11 bases lay outside the gene matches. Variable domain in full (rest from reference TRBV28 and TRBJ1-1): DVKVTQSSRYLVKRTGEKVFLECVQDMDHENMFWYRQDPGLGLRLIYFSYDVKMKEKGDIPEGYSVSREKKERFSLILESASTNQTSMYLCASSPADRTGSEAFFGQGTRLTVV.